The 21 T cell receptor beta chains given below trace back to one sample, sequenced in a study of T cells after yellow fever vaccination. MiXCR, run by TCRdb on the 5' RACE reads, gives a single entry per CDR3 protein. The table has under 150,000 distinct CDR3 sequences, about 7.7% seen once. The specimen was CD4+ T cells sorted from PBMCs, collected 5 days after the yellow fever booster vaccination. The receptors originated from a man aged 25-45 years who received the YFV17D yellow fever vaccine.

This clonotype was counted ten times or more. The chain couples TRBV7-2 to TRBJ2-3; D unclear. V was shortened by 1 base and J by 12 bases, with 11 bases between the two germline ends. Germline lookup yields CDR1 SGHTA and CDR2 FQGNSA. The CDR3 spans 12 residues. CDR3 DNA: TGTGCCAGCAGCTTAGATGGCATTTCACAGTATTTT. Protein sequence: CASSLDGISQYF.

This clonotype was observed at least ten times. The gene calls are TRBV10-3 and TRBJ2-1; 7 bases are a match to TRBD2. This CDR3 comprises 13 residues. Germline V gives CDR1 ENHRY, CDR2 SYGVKD. V lost 4 bases, J lost 7 bases, and 4 bases stayed unmatched. The CDR3 is CAISGPSGNEQFF. DNA of the CDR3: TGTGCCATCAGTGGGCCTAGCGGAAATGAGCAGTTCTTC.

The chain recombines TRBV5-4 with TRBJ2-3; 8 bases fit TRBD2. This CDR3 contains 14 residues. The V segment lost 3 bases and the J segment 5 bases; nucleotides outside the gene matches: 5. From germline, CDR1 is SGHNT and CDR2 YYREEE (reference sequence). The CDR3 sequence: CASSSTSVRDTQYF. In nucleotides, the CDR3 is TGTGCCAGCAGCTCGACTAGCGTGAGAGATACGCAGTATTTT.

This clonotype was picked up a small number of times. CDR3 in amino acids: CASSLGGGSRTTEAFF. CDR3 sequence (DNA): TGTGCCAGCAGTTTAGGGGGGGGGTCCCGAACAACTGAAGCTTTCTTT. This sequence joins TRBV12-3 or TRBV12-4 and TRBJ1-1; D may be TRBD1 (5 bases). This CDR3 contains 16 residues. V dropped 1 base and J dropped 5 bases, with 17 bases sitting between them.

With respect to this clonotype: A much larger clonotype is one base distant, so this may be a read error. CDR3 amino acids: CASSPGSRTGELFF. For the CDR3, the DNA is TGTGCCAGCAGCCCAGGATCACGCACCGGGGAGCTGTTTTTT. This chain uses TRBV12-3 or TRBV12-4 with TRBJ2-2; no definite D call. The V and J ends lost 6 bases and 4 bases respectively, with 12 bases between them. CDR3 size: 14 residues.

The chain recombines TRBV7-2 with TRBJ2-7; D possibly uses TRBD1 or TRBD2 (5 bases each). The CDR3 totals 15 residues. Germline V gives CDR1 SGHTA, CDR2 FQGNSA. Trimming took off 5 bases at V and 2 bases at J, with 16 bases between the two ends. CDR3 bases: TGTGCCAGCAGCCTCAGGATACCGGGGCCCTACGAGCAGTACTTC. It codes for CASSLRIPGPYEQYF.

In its sample, this clonotype was seen many times. The gene calls are TRBV15 and TRBJ1-1; no reliable D call. V lost 1 base to trimming and J lost 1 base, with 7 bases between them. The CDR3 extends over 14 amino acids. The germline V gene encodes CDR1 LNHNV and CDR2 YYDKDF (reference sequence). Here the CDR3 reads CATSRVGRNTEAFF. CDR3 coding DNA: TGTGCCACCAGCAGAGTGGGCAGGAACACTGAAGCTTTCTTT. The complete variable domain, with remaining parts taken from reference TRBV15 and TRBJ1-1, reads DAMVIQNPRYQVTQFGKPVTLSCSQTLNHNVMYWYQQKSSQAPKLLFHYYDKDFNNEADTPDNFQSRRPNTSFCFLDIRSPGLGDTAMYLCATSRVGRNTEAFFGQGTRLTVV.

This clonotype was seen many times. The chain uses TRBV5-1 and TRBJ1-3; D is possibly TRBD1 (5 bases). V lost 3 bases and J lost 1, with 17 bases in between. Germline CDR1 and CDR2: SGHRS and YFSETQ. The CDR3 has 17 residues. The CDR3 nucleotides are TGCGCCAGCAGCTCACTTGGACAACCGTGGTCTGGAAACACCATATATTTT. As protein: CASSSLGQPWSGNTIYF.

The sample holds many counts of this clonotype. The chain is built from TRBV5-1 and TRBJ2-2; D is ambiguous. CDR1 is SGHRS and CDR2 is YFSETQ in the germline V gene. The CDR3 extends over 15 amino acids. The V and J ends lost 4 bases and 3 bases respectively, with 13 bases between them. The CDR3 region is CASSRNVRYTGELFF. As DNA, the CDR3 is TGCGCCAGCAGCCGGAACGTTAGATACACCGGGGAGCTGTTTTTT.

This clonotype was detected ten times or more. The V call is TRBV7-2, the J call TRBJ2-7, with a possible D match to TRBD1 (5 bases). CDR3 length: 17 residues. V dropped 5 bases and J dropped 0 bases, with 20 bases sitting between them. The V gene's germline CDR1 is SGHTA and CDR2 FQGNSA. The CDR3 DNA reads as TGTGCCAGCAGCCCGAAGTCTTGGAGACAGAGCTCCTACGAGCAGTACTTC. This translates into CASSPKSWRQSSYEQYF.

This clonotype was seen only a few times. V usage is TRBV20-1 and J usage is TRBJ1-5; 10 bases fit TRBD1. In germline, CDR1 is DFQATT, CDR2 SNEGSKA (reference sequence). V gave up 3 bases and J gave up 6 bases; unmatched junction bases: 8. The CDR3 is made up of 15 amino acids. The CDR3 bases are TGCAGTGCTAGGGTGGGACAGGGGTCCTCTCAGCCCCAGCATTTT. Its protein product is CSARVGQGSSQPQHF.

The table lists this clonotype with many counts. This chain links TRBV9 with TRBJ1-4, with 7 nucleotides matching TRBD1. V was pared by 4 bases and J by 6 bases, with 9 bases of the junction left unmatched. The CDR3 loop spans 15 amino acids. Per the germline V gene, CDR1 is SGDLS and CDR2 is YYNGEE. The CDR3: CASSPSGDSYEKLFF. The CDR3 DNA reads as TGTGCCAGCAGCCCCTCCGGGGACAGTTATGAAAAACTGTTTTTT.

This clonotype was observed many times. The J gene is TRBJ2-5, the V gene TRBV7-6, with 7 bases matching TRBD2. The CDR3 length is 17 residues. After removal of 6 bases from V and 5 bases from J, the junction contained 18 bases not matched to a gene. Germline CDR1 and CDR2: SGHVS and FNYEAQ. CDR3 sequence reads: CASRITPSGPIRETQYF. CDR3 DNA: TGTGCCAGCAGAATAACCCCTAGCGGACCGATCCGGGAGACCCAGTACTTC.

This clonotype was found many times. The chain is built from TRBV5-1 and TRBJ2-7, with D possibly being TRBD2 (5 bases). Germline V CDR1 and CDR2: SGHRS, YFSETQ. The germline V and J ends were trimmed by 6 bases and 6 bases, with 13 bases remaining between them. This CDR3 has 12 amino acids. CDR3 residues: CASTTGMGEQYF. DNA of the CDR3: TGCGCCAGCACCACCGGGATGGGCGAGCAGTACTTC.

This clonotype was recorded many times. The rearrangement uses TRBV7-2 and TRBJ2-1; the D gene is possibly TRBD2 (6 bases). V was clipped by 4 bases and J by 9 bases, with 13 bases between them. Germline V CDR1 and CDR2: SGHTA, FQGNSA. The CDR3 totals 13 residues. This chain's CDR3 is CASSSTFSGEQFF. The CDR3 coding sequence is TGTGCCAGCAGCTCCACCTTTAGCGGTGAGCAGTTCTTC.

Many counts were recorded for this clonotype. The DNA for the CDR3 is TGCAGCGCCGGCGGGTTAAAGTACGAGCAGTACTTC. It encodes CSAGGLKYEQYF. The rearrangement links TRBV29-1 to TRBJ2-7, with D maybe TRBD2 (5 bases). The CDR3 sequence is 12 residues long. Trimming shortened V by 7 bases and J by 4 bases, and 14 bases separated the two germline ends. Per the germline V gene, CDR1 is SQVTM and CDR2 is ANQGSEA.

This clonotype showed up many times. V is TRBV7-2 and J is TRBJ2-5; 7 nucleotides align to TRBD1. CDR3 length: 16 amino acids. Germline V gene data show CDR1 as SGHTA and CDR2 as FQGNSA. V gave up 1 base and J gave up 2 bases; unmatched junction bases: 7. The CDR3 DNA reads as TGTGCCAGCAGCTTAGGCCCGGGACAGACACAAGAGACCCAGTACTTC. Encoded protein: CASSLGPGQTQETQYF. Full variable domain (remainder filled in from reference TRBV7-2 and TRBJ2-5): GAGVSQSPSNKVTEKGKDVELRCDPISGHTALYWYRQSLGQGLEFLIYFQGNSAPDKSGLPSDRFSAERTGGSVSTLTIQRTQQEDSAVYLCASSLGPGQTQETQYFGPGTRLLVL.

This clonotype was observed many times. The rearrangement links TRBV20-1 to TRBJ2-1; D is possibly TRBD2 (5 bases). The CDR3 runs 15 residues. V lost 1 base to trimming and J lost 4 bases, with 14 bases between them. Germline V gene sequence: CDR1 DFQATT, CDR2 SNEGSKA (reference sequence). The CDR3 DNA reads TGCAGTGCTAGAGCCCGGGGAAGAACGTACAATGAGCAGTTCTTC. Amino acids: CSARARGRTYNEQFF.

This clonotype was seen a handful of times. The chain carries TRBV20-1 and TRBJ2-7, with D maybe TRBD2 (6 bases). CDR1 is DFQATT and CDR2 is SNEGSKA in the germline V gene (reference sequence). This CDR3 contains 13 residues. Trimming shortened V by 5 bases and J by 2 bases, and 13 bases separated the two germline ends. This CDR3 reads CSAPGSGAYEQYF. CDR3 DNA sequence: TGCAGTGCTCCGGGATCGGGGGCCTACGAGCAGTACTTC.

The table lists this clonotype with a few counts. V usage is TRBV7-2 and J usage is TRBJ2-1; no reliable D call. V lost 5 bases to trimming and J lost 5 bases, with 16 bases between them. CDR1 and CDR2 (germline): SGHTA, FQGNSA. This CDR3 comprises 15 residues. The CDR3 sequence: CASSPARARHNEQFF. The CDR3 DNA sequence: TGTGCCAGCAGCCCCGCCCGAGCGAGGCACAATGAGCAGTTCTTC.

This clonotype was detected ten times or more. The chain employs TRBV6-5 and TRBJ2-7; possible D gene TRBD2, 6 bases. This CDR3 has 14 residues. V lost 5 bases to trimming and J lost 3 bases, with 14 bases between them. CDR1 MNHEY and CDR2 SVGAGI come from the germline V gene. CDR3 DNA sequence: TGTGCCAGCAGTACCTCGGGAGACAACTACGAGCAGTACTTC. Amino acids: CASSTSGDNYEQYF.